This T cell receptor beta chain comes out of a study of cytomegalovirus exposure and HLA in healthy donors. It was with 60 Vbeta and 13 Jbeta primers that the PCR ran. Profiling relied on immunoSEQ multiplex PCR, and the TCRdb table lists in-frame clones only, not all of them. This sample's clone table lists about 130,000 clones. The germline CDR1 and CDR2 sequences are MGHRA and YSYEKL. J gave up 2 bases and V 1 base, and 2 bases lay outside the gene matches. The CDR3 contains 14 residues. This receptor was identified in a man aged 18-30 years in good health and CMV-seronegative. V is TRBV4-1 and J is TRBJ2-7; 7 bases agree with TRBD2. The sequencing input was PBMCs. The CDR3 reads CASSQGGSPYEQYF. Here the CDR3 DNA reads TGCGCCAGCAGCCAAGGCGGGAGTCCCTACGAGCAGTACTTC.